Reported below is one T cell receptor beta chain. This sample was taken from a study of cytomegalovirus exposure and HLA in healthy donors. The repertoire was sequenced with immunoSEQ multiplex PCR; TCRdb's copy has only in-frame clones and lacks some. The data hold under 200,000 clones, with approximately 87% observed a single time. The donors formed part of the roughly 120-subject validation cohort, distinct from the 666-subject first cohort. The sequencing input was PBMCs. The receptor was derived from a woman younger than 45 in good health and CMV-seronegative.

The CDR3 region has the DNA TGTGCCAGCAGCCACCCGCAGAAGCAGGGTGGCTACACCTTC. This sequence encodes CASSHPQKQGGYTF. The chain combines TRBV7-2 with TRBJ1-2, with a tentative D call TRBD1 (5 bases). Trimming removed 5 bases from V and 7 bases from J, with 17 bases in between. In germline, CDR1 is SGHTA, CDR2 FQGNSA. The CDR3 runs to 14 residues.